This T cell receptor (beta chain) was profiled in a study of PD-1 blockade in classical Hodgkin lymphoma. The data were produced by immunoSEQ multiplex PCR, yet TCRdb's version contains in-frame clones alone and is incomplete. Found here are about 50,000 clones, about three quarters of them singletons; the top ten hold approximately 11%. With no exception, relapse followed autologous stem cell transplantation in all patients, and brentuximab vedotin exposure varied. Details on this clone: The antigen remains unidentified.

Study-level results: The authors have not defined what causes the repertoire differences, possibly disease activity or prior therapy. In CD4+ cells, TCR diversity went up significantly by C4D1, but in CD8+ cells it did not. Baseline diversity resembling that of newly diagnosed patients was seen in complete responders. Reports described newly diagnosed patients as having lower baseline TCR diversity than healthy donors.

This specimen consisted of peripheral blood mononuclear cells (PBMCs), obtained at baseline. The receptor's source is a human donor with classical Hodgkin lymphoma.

CDR3 amino acids: CASGLVLSGGTQYF. In DNA, the CDR3 is TGTGCTAGTGGTTTGGTACTGTCGGGGGGCACCCAGTACTTC. J is TRBJ2-5 and V is TRBV12-5; a possible D gene is TRBD2 (7 bases). The germline V and J ends were trimmed by 0 bases and 8 bases, with 13 bases remaining between them. The V gene's germline CDR1 is LGHNT and CDR2 FRNRAP. The CDR3 spans 14 residues.